The T cell receptor beta chain under discussion was sequenced for a study of blood T cell repertoires in COVID-19. For the study at large: Samples representing acute and convalescent COVID-19 were sourced from the United States, Italy and Spain.

Only in-frame clones appear in the TCRdb table, and some are missing; sequencing was by immunoSEQ multiplex PCR. The sample has about 110,000 clones, more than 70% seen once; the top ten hold around 3.2%. The sequenced sample was peripheral blood. The clonotype was recovered from a woman aged 45 to 65 with acute or convalescent COVID-19.

The chain's CDR3 is CASSTPSGQGYHNEQFF. The CDR3, as DNA: TGTGCCAGCAGTACCCCCTCGGGACAGGGGTACCACAATGAGCAGTTCTTC. V and J are TRBV25-1 and TRBJ2-1; TRBD1 agrees at 10 bases. Germline CDR1 and CDR2: MGHDK and SYGVNS. Germline trimming cut 5 bases from V and 5 bases from J; bases unmatched to any gene: 12. The CDR3 length is 17 residues.